What follows are 16 T cell receptor beta chains derived from one specimen sequenced in a study of cytomegalovirus exposure and HLA in healthy donors. Sequencing used immunoSEQ multiplex PCR; TCRdb keeps in-frame clones, though not all of them. There are hundreds of thousands of clones in the sample; 90% occur only once, and 3% to 3.5% lies in the top ten. Specimen: PBMCs. The receptors derive from a woman aged 25 to 39 in good health and CMV-seronegative.

This clone was recorded only once. Additional DNA sequences in this sample encode the identical CDR3. This chain joins TRBV9 and TRBJ2-3; D unclear. In germline, CDR1 is SGDLS, CDR2 YYNGEE. The CDR3 is 12 residues long. Trimming removed 2 bases at V and 6 bases at J, with 7 bases between. The CDR3 loop is CASSVDDDTQYF. The CDR3 coding sequence is TGTGCCAGCAGCGTGGACGACGATACGCAGTATTTT.

The chain recombines TRBV27 with TRBJ2-5; possibly TRBD1 for D (6 bases). Germline loops: CDR1 MNHEY, CDR2 SMNVEV (reference sequence). Trimming left V 2 bases short and J 4 bases short, with 11 bases between. The CDR3 runs to 14 residues. The CDR3 loop reads CASSLPGVGETQYF. In DNA, the CDR3 is TGTGCCAGCAGTTTACCAGGGGTGGGAGAGACCCAGTACTTC.

This chain joins TRBV11-3 and TRBJ2-3, with 9 nucleotides matching TRBD1. The J segment lost 4 bases and the V segment lost 4 bases, leaving 6 bases of the junction unmatched. CDR3 length equals 15 residues. From germline, CDR1 is SGHNT and CDR2 YENEEA. In nucleotides, the CDR3 is TGTGCCAGCAGCTCTTGGGGACAGGGCTCAGATACGCAGTATTTT. Translation gives CASSSWGQGSDTQYF.

The gene calls are TRBV5-1 and TRBJ2-7; D may match TRBD1 or TRBD2 (6 bases each). The CDR3 has 11 amino acids. Between the trimmed V and J ends, which lost 7 bases and 5 bases, there was a span of 10 bases. The germline gives CDR1 SGHRS, CDR2 YFSETQ. In DNA, the CDR3 is TGCGCCAGCTCGGGGGCCCACGAGCAGTACTTC. Residues: CASSGAHEQYF.

A note on this clone: Compared with germline, one end of the junction differs, possibly owing to a read error. Here the CDR3 reads CASSEDPGSFGYTF. CDR3 sequence (DNA): TGTGCCAGCAGCGAAGATCCGGGTTCCTTTGGCTACACCTTC. The chain uses TRBV4-2 and TRBJ1-2; D unclear. The CDR3 consists of 14 residues. Germline loops: CDR1 LGHNA, CDR2 YNFKEQ.

This chain connects TRBV29-1 to TRBJ2-7; TRBD2 matches 7 bases. The V gene end was trimmed by 7 bases and the J gene end by 8 bases; junction bases not matched to a gene: 14. Germline loops: CDR1 SQVTM, CDR2 ANQGSEA. The length of the CDR3 is 13 residues. CDR3 region: CSGKRGPLSKQYF. The CDR3 DNA is TGCAGCGGGAAGCGGGGACCCCTCTCGAAGCAGTACTTC.

This clone was observed a few times. The chain has TRBV28 and TRBJ2-2, with no clear D. V was shortened by 5 bases and J by 7 bases, with 14 bases between the two germline ends. This CDR3 is built from 14 residues. Germline CDR1 is MDHEN and CDR2 is SYDVKM. Written as DNA, the CDR3 is TGTGCCAGCAGTACGGGTCTTAATAGCGGGGAGCTGTTTTTT. Encoded protein: CASSTGLNSGELFF.

V usage is TRBV2 and J usage is TRBJ2-5, with 7 bases fitting TRBD1. This CDR3 has 14 amino acids. CDR1 is SNHLY and CDR2 is FYNNEI in the germline V gene. V dropped 6 bases and J dropped 4; count of bases not matched to a gene: 8. The CDR3, as DNA: TGTGCCAGCAGGCCGGGACAGAATGGAGAGACCCAGTACTTC. Translation gives CASRPGQNGETQYF.

V gene TRBV5-6 combines with J gene TRBJ2-3; D is uncertain. This CDR3 comprises 13 residues. Trimming pared 5 bases from V and 7 bases from J, leaving 14 bases between. Germline lookup yields CDR1 SGHDT and CDR2 YYEEEE. Written as DNA, the CDR3 is TGTGCCAGCAGGATGGGCCGCTTGAATACGCAGTATTTT. Residues: CASRMGRLNTQYF.

The chain's CDR3 is CASSSSRVDYEQYF. The CDR3 DNA sequence: TGTGCCAGCAGTTCGAGTCGGGTGGACTACGAGCAGTACTTC. The rearrangement uses TRBV6-5 and TRBJ2-7; no clear D. Germline V CDR1 and CDR2: MNHEY, SVGAGI. V was shortened by 4 bases and J by 3 bases, with 13 bases between the two germline ends. The CDR3 has 14 residues.

The chain couples TRBV15 to TRBJ2-1; D not resolved. Per the germline V gene, CDR1 is LNHNV and CDR2 is YYDKDF (reference sequence). Trimming cost V 4 bases and J 0 bases, with 19 bases left between them. The CDR3 runs to 18 residues. CDR3 coding DNA: TGTGCCACCAGCATCATCCGGGTTGGGCGGTTCTCCTACAATGAGCAGTTCTTC. Translation: CATSIIRVGRFSYNEQFF.

The gene calls are TRBV19 and TRBJ1-2; 7 bases are shared with TRBD1. CDR1 LNHDA and CDR2 SQIVND come from the germline V gene (reference sequence). V shed 5 bases and J 4 bases; nucleotides not matched to a gene: 10. The CDR3 contains 15 residues. Here the CDR3 reads CASSLTDRSRYGYTF. CDR3 DNA sequence: TGTGCCAGTAGTCTCACGGACAGGTCCCGCTATGGCTACACCTTC.

This clone was observed once. The chain is built from TRBV7-3 and TRBJ2-2, with 7 bases lining up with TRBD1. This CDR3 is 15 amino acids long. Per the germline V gene, CDR1 is SGHTA and CDR2 is FQGTGA. J was trimmed by 7 bases and V by 5 bases; bases with no gene match: 10. The CDR3 nucleotides read TGTGCCAGCAGCCCAAGACAGGGAAGGGGCGGGGAGCTGTTTTTT. This encodes CASSPRQGRGGELFF.

This CDR3 is CASSPGLSANNEQFF. In nucleotides, the CDR3 is TGTGCCAGCAGCCCCGGACTATCCGCTAACAATGAGCAGTTCTTC. The chain is built from TRBV7-9 and TRBJ2-1; D might be TRBD2 (6 bases). Between the trimmed V and J ends, which lost 5 bases and 5 bases, there was a span of 16 bases. Germline V gene sequence: CDR1 SEHNR, CDR2 FQNEAQ (reference sequence). The CDR3 totals 15 residues.

This clone was seen more than once but under ten times. This sequence joins TRBV7-6 and TRBJ1-1; D is uncertain. Trimming removed 0 bases at V and 1 base at J, with 3 bases between. This CDR3 region has 13 residues. Germline CDR1 SGHVS, CDR2 FNYEAQ. Here the CDR3 DNA reads TGTGCCAGCAGCTTAGCGTGGAACACTGAAGCTTTCTTT. Amino acid sequence: CASSLAWNTEAFF.

The chain carries TRBV15 and TRBJ2-2; D perhaps matches TRBD1 (5 bases). V was shortened by 0 bases and J by 7 bases, with 9 bases between the two germline ends. CDR3 size: 14 residues. Germline assignment: CDR1 LNHNV and CDR2 YYDKDF (reference sequence). The DNA for the CDR3 is TGTGCCACCAGCAGAGATCCAGGGTACGGGGAGCTGTTTTTT. This sequence encodes CATSRDPGYGELFF.